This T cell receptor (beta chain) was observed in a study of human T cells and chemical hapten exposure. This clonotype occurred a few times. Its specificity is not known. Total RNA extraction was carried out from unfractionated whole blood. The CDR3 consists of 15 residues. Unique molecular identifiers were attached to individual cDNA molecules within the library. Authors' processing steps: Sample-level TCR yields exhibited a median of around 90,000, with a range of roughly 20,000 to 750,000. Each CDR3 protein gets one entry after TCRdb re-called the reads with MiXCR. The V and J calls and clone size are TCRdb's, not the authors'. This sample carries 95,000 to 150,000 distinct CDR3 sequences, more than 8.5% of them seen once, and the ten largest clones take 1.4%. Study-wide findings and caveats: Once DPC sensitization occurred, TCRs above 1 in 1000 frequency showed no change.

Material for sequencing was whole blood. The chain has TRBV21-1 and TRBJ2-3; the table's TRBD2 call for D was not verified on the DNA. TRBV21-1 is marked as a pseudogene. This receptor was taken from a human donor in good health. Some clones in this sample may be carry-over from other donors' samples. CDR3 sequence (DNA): TGTGCCAGCAGCCTCAAGCGGGAGGGCGCAGATACGCAGTATTTT. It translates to CASSLKREGADTQYF.